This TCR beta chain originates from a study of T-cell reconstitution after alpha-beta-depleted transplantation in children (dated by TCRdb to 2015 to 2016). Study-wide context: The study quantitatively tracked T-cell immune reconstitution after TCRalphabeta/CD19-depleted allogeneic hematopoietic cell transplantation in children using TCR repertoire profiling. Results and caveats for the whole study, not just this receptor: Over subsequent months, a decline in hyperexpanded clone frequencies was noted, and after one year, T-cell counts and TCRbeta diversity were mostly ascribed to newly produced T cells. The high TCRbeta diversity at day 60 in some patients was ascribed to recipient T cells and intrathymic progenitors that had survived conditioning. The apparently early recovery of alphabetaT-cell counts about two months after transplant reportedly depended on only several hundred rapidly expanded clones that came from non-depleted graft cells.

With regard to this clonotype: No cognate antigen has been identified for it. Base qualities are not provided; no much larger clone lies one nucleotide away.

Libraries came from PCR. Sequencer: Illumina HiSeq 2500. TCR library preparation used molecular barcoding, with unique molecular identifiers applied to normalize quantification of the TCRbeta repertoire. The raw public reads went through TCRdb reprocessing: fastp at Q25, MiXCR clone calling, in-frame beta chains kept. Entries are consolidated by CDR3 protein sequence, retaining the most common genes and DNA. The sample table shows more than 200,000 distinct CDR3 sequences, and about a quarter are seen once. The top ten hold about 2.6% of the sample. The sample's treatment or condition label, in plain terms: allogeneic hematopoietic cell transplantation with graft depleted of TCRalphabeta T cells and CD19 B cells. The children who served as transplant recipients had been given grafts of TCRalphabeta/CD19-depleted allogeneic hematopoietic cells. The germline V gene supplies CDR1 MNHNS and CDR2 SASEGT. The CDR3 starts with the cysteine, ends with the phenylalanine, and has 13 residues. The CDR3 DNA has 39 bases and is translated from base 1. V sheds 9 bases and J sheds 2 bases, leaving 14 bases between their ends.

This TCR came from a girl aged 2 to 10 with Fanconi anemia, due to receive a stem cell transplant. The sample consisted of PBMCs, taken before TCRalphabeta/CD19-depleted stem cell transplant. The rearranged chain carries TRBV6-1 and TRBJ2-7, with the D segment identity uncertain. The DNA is TGTGCCAGTGCTACATATATAACCTACGAGCAGTACTTC. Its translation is CASATYITYEQYF.